This T cell receptor beta chain was identified in a study of Ad26.COV2.S vaccination and SARS-CoV-2 variants. The wider study: Doses of Ad26.COV2.S were injected into muscle once or twice, 56 days apart. Findings and limits, study-wide: Placebo recipients had lower spike-specific TCR breadth than vaccine recipients. TCR breadth and depth analyses may have underestimated total T cell responses.

Profiled with immunoSEQ multiplex PCR; TCRdb holds only in-frame clones, not every one. The data contain 350,000 to 450,000 clones, approximately 89% of them singletons. This clone has just one count. Its antigen is not identified. As to treatment: 15 to 20 received Ad26.COV2.S at low or high dose, single or two shots; about 5 received placebo; per-sample allocation not given. After the first vaccine or placebo injection, samples were drawn on day 63. Cohort 1b enrolled adults aged 18-55 years in Boston. The germline gives CDR1 MDHEN, CDR2 SYDVKM. V trimming: 1 base; J trimming: 4 bases; junction bases outside the gene matches: 3. This CDR3 has 15 amino acids.

The chain has TRBV28 and TRBJ1-5; TRBD1 matches 8 bases. Sequencing used peripheral blood, obtained in a trial of Ad26.COV2.S vaccine versus placebo. The TCR originated in a person aged 18-60 years who received the Ad26.COV2.S COVID-19 vaccine or a placebo. The CDR3 DNA reads as TGTGCCAGCAGTTTATCTGGACAGGGTAATCAGCCCCAGCATTTT. As protein: CASSLSGQGNQPQHF.